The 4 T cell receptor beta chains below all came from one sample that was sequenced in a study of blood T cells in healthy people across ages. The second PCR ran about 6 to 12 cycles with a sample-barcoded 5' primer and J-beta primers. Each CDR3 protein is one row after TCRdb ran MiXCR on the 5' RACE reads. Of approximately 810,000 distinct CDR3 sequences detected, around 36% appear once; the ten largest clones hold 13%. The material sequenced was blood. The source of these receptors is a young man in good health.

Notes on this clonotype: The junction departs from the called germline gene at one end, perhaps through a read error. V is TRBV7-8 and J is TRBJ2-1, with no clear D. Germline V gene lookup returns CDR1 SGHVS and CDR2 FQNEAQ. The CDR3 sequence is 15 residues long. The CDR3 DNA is TGTGCCGGCAGCCAGGAAATCGTTCAGTACAATGAGCAGTTCTTC. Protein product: CAGSQEIVQYNEQFF.

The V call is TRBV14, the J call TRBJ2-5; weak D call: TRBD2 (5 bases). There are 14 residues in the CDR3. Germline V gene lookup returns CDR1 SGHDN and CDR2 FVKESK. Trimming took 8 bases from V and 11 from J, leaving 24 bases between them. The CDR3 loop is CASGLPFPGGEQYF. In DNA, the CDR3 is TGTGCCAGCGGCCTTCCCTTCCCCGGAGGTGAGCAGTACTTC.

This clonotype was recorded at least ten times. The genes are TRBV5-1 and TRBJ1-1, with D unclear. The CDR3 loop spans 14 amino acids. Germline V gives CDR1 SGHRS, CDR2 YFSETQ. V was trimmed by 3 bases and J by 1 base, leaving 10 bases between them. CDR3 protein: CASSSGPTNTEAFF. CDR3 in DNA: TGCGCCAGCAGCTCCGGGCCAACGAACACTGAAGCTTTCTTT.

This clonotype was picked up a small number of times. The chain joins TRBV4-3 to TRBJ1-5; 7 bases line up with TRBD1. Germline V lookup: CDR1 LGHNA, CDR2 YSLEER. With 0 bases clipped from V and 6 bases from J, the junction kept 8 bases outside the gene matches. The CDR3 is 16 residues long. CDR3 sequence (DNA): TGCGCCAGCAGCCAAGATCGGCGGACAGGTTTTCAGCCCCAGCATTTT. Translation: CASSQDRRTGFQPQHF.